The rows below give T cell receptor beta chains drawn from one sample of a study of T-cell reconstitution after alpha-beta-depleted transplantation in children. TCRdb re-derived calls from the PCR reads in MiXCR, one entry per CDR3 protein. The table includes hundreds of thousands of distinct CDR3 sequences, about a tenth detected once. The material sequenced was PBMCs from the stem cell graft donor, taken from the stem cell graft. These receptors all stem from a human donor who donated a stem cell graft to a child with SCID. The CDR3 runs from the conserved cysteine through the conserved F or W. The order of the fields is clone size, D gene, J gene, V gene, CDR3 protein, CDR3 DNA. D genes are given only for firm matches. Part of the rows lack a size; the others show once, few, many or a class for expanded clones.

clone size: few; D gene: -; J gene: TRBJ1-1; V gene: TRBV7-9; CDR3 protein: CASSLPPSNTEAFF; CDR3 DNA: TGTGCCAGCAGCTTACCACCGAGTAACACTGAAGCTTTCTTT
clone size: few; D gene: -; J gene: TRBJ1-5; V gene: TRBV12-3/TRBV12-4; CDR3 protein: CASSPSQGVQPQHF; CDR3 DNA: TGTGCCAGCAGTCCCTCGCAGGGTGTCCAGCCCCAGCATTTT
clone size: few; D gene: -; J gene: TRBJ2-5; V gene: TRBV3-1; CDR3 protein: CASSQVVGARPQETQYF; CDR3 DNA: TGTGCCAGCAGCCAAGTGGTAGGGGCGCGGCCCCAAGAGACCCAGTACTTC
clone size: many; D gene: -; J gene: TRBJ2-1; V gene: TRBV20-1; CDR3 protein: CSADSTSYNEQFF; CDR3 DNA: TGCAGTGCTGATTCAACCTCGTACAATGAGCAGTTCTTC
clone size: -; D gene: -; J gene: TRBJ1-1; V gene: TRBV21-1; CDR3 protein: CASSSRTGQLVNTEAFF; CDR3 DNA: TGTGCCAGCAGCTCCCGGACAGGTCAACTGGTGAACACTGAAGCTTTCTTT
clone size: few; D gene: TRBD1; J gene: TRBJ2-1; V gene: TRBV11-2; CDR3 protein: CASSPGQGTLLSYNEQFF; CDR3 DNA: TGTGCCAGCAGCCCCGGACAGGGGACACTCCTCTCCTACAATGAGCAGTTCTTC
clone size: many; D gene: -; J gene: TRBJ2-2; V gene: TRBV7-9; CDR3 protein: CASSPSARDTGELFF; CDR3 DNA: TGTGCCAGCAGCCCTAGCGCCAGGGACACCGGGGAGCTGTTTTTT
clone size: -; D gene: -; J gene: TRBJ2-1; V gene: TRBV20-1; CDR3 protein: CSANSYTSGYNEQFF; CDR3 DNA: TGCAGTGCTAATAGTTACACATCAGGATACAATGAGCAGTTCTTC
clone size: few; D gene: TRBD1; J gene: TRBJ1-6; V gene: TRBV6-5; CDR3 protein: CASSADRGYSPLHF; CDR3 DNA: TGTGCCAGCAGCGCTGACAGGGGCTATTCACCCCTCCACTTT
clone size: many; D gene: TRBD2; J gene: TRBJ2-5; V gene: TRBV25-1; CDR3 protein: CASSAGLAYQETQYF; CDR3 DNA: TGTGCCAGCAGTGCGGGACTAGCGTACCAAGAGACCCAGTACTTC
clone size: few; D gene: -; J gene: TRBJ2-3; V gene: TRBV12-3/TRBV12-4; CDR3 protein: CASSSSTNPDTQYF; CDR3 DNA: TGTGCCAGCAGTTCGTCGACTAACCCAGATACGCAGTATTTT
clone size: -; D gene: TRBD1; J gene: TRBJ2-7; V gene: TRBV11-2; CDR3 protein: CASSFTGVSYEQYF; CDR3 DNA: TGTGCCAGCAGCTTCACAGGGGTCTCCTACGAGCAGTACTTC
clone size: few; D gene: TRBD1; J gene: TRBJ1-2; V gene: TRBV7-9; CDR3 protein: CASSKAGTGAGYTF; CDR3 DNA: TGTGCCAGCAGCAAGGCCGGGACAGGGGCAGGCTACACCTTC
clone size: many; D gene: -; J gene: TRBJ2-1; V gene: TRBV12-3/TRBV12-4; CDR3 protein: CASSLGTSEQFF; CDR3 DNA: TGTGCCAGCAGTCTCGGGACAAGTGAGCAGTTCTTC
clone size: many; D gene: -; J gene: TRBJ2-1; V gene: TRBV3-1; CDR3 protein: CASSQEMVGFNNEQFF; CDR3 DNA: TGTGCCAGCAGCCAAGAGATGGTCGGCTTTAACAATGAGCAGTTCTTC
clone size: -; D gene: -; J gene: TRBJ2-7; V gene: TRBV6-1; CDR3 protein: CASSRNVAGYEQYF; CDR3 DNA: TGTGCCAGCAGTCGTAATGTCGCGGGCTACGAGCAGTACTTC
clone size: few; D gene: -; J gene: TRBJ2-7; V gene: TRBV12-3/TRBV12-4; CDR3 protein: CASSSLQGSDYEQYF; CDR3 DNA: TGTGCCAGCAGCTCCCTACAGGGTTCAGACTACGAGCAGTACTTC
clone size: -; D gene: -; J gene: TRBJ2-3; V gene: TRBV25-1; CDR3 protein: CASSEVGGRAPDTQYF; CDR3 DNA: TGTGCCAGCAGTGAAGTTGGTGGCAGGGCCCCAGATACGCAGTATTTT
clone size: few; D gene: -; J gene: TRBJ1-1; V gene: TRBV25-1; CDR3 protein: CASTLDGRLEAFF; CDR3 DNA: TGTGCCAGCACTTTAGACGGGCGGCTTGAAGCTTTCTTT
clone size: -; D gene: -; J gene: TRBJ2-2; V gene: TRBV7-9; CDR3 protein: CASSPDPGVAGELFF; CDR3 DNA: TGTGCCAGCAGCCCCGACCCAGGGGTGGCCGGGGAGCTGTTTTTT
clone size: -; D gene: -; J gene: TRBJ1-5; V gene: TRBV19; CDR3 protein: CASIQFAGGNQPQHF; CDR3 DNA: TGTGCCAGTATTCAGTTCGCAGGGGGCAATCAGCCCCAGCATTTT
clone size: -; D gene: -; J gene: TRBJ2-3; V gene: TRBV2; CDR3 protein: CASSEEDLTDTQYF; CDR3 DNA: TGTGCCAGCAGTGAAGAGGACCTCACAGATACGCAGTATTTT
clone size: few; D gene: -; J gene: TRBJ2-5; V gene: TRBV7-9; CDR3 protein: CASSSIRSVETQYF; CDR3 DNA: TGTGCCAGCAGCTCGATCAGGTCCGTGGAGACCCAGTACTTC
clone size: few; D gene: -; J gene: TRBJ1-2; V gene: TRBV29-1; CDR3 protein: CSVEARYGYTF; CDR3 DNA: TGCAGCGTTGAAGCCCGCTATGGCTACACCTTC
clone size: many; D gene: -; J gene: TRBJ2-3; V gene: TRBV7-2; CDR3 protein: CASSPLMDTQYF; CDR3 DNA: TGTGCCAGCAGCCCCCTGATGGATACGCAGTATTTT
clone size: -; D gene: -; J gene: TRBJ1-1; V gene: TRBV5-5; CDR3 protein: CASRGGGQVNTEAFF; CDR3 DNA: TGTGCCAGCAGAGGGGGGGGGCAGGTGAACACTGAAGCTTTCTTT